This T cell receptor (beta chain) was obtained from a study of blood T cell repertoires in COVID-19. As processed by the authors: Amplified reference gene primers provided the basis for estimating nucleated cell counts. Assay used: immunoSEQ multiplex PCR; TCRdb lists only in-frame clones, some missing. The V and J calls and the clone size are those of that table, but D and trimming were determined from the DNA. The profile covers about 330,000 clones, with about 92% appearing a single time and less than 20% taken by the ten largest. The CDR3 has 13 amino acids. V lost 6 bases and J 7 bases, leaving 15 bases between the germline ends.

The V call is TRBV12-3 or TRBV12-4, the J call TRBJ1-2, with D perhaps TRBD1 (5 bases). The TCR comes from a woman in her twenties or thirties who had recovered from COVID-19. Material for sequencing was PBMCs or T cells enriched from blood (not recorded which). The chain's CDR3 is CASSKQVGFGYTF. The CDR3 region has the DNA TGTGCCAGCAGCAAACAGGTTGGGTTTGGCTACACCTTC.